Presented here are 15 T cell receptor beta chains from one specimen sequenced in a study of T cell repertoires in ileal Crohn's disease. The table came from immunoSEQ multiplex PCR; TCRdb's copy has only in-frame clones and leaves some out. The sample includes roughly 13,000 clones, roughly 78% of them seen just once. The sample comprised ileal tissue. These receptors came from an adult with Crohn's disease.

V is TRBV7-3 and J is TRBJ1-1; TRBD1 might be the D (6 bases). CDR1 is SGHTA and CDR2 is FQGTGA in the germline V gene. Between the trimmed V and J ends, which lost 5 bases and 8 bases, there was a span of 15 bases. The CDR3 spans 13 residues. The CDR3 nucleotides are TGTGCCAGCAGCCCGGGCGGGGGCCGCGAAGCTTTCTTT. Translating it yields CASSPGGGREAFF.

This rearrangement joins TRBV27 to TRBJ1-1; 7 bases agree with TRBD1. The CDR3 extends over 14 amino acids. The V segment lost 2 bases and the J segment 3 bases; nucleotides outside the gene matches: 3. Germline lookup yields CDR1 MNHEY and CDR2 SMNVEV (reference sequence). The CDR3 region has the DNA TGTGCCAGCAGTTTAGCGGGACAGTACACTGAAGCTTTCTTT. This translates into CASSLAGQYTEAFF.

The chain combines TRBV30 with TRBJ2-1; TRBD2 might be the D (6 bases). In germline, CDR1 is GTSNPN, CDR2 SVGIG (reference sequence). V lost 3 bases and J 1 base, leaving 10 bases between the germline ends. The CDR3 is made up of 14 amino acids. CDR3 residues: CAWRLARSYNEQFF. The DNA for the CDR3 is TGTGCCTGGAGACTAGCACGGTCCTACAATGAGCAGTTCTTC.

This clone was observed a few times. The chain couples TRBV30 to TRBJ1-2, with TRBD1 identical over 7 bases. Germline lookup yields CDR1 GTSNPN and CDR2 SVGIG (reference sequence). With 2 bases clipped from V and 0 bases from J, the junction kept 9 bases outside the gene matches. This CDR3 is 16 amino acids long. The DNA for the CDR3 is TGTGCCTGGAGTCCGGGACAGAGCCCAACTAACTATGGCTACACCTTC. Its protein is CAWSPGQSPTNYGYTF.

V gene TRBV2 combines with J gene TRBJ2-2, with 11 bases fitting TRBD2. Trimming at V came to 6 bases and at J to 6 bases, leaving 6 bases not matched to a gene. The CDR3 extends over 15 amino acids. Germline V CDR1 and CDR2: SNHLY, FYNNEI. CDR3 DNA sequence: TGTGCCAGCAGGGGTACTAGCGGGAGAGCCGGGGAGCTGTTTTTT. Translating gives CASRGTSGRAGELFF. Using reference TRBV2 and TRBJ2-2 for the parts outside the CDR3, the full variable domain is EPEVTQTPSHQVTQMGQEVILRCVPISNHLYFYWYRQILGQKVEFLVSFYNNEISEKSEIFDDQFSVERPDGSNFTLKIRSTKLEDSAMYFCASRGTSGRAGELFFGEGSRLTVL.

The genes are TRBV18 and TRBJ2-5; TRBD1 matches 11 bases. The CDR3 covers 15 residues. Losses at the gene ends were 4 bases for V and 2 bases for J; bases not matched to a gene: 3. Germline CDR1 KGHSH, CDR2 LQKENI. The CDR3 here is CASSRGTGGQETQYF. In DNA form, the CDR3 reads TGTGCCAGCTCACGTGGGACAGGGGGGCAAGAGACCCAGTACTTC.

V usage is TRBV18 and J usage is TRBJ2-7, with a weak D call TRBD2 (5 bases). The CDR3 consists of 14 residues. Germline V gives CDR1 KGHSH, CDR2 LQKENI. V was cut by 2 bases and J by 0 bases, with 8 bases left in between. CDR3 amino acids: CASSPAGLSYEQYF. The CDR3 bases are TGTGCCAGCTCACCAGCAGGACTCTCCTACGAGCAGTACTTC.

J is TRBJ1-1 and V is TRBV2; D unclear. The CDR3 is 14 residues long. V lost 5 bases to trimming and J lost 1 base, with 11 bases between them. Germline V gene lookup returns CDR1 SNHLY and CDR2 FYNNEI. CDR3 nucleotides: TGTGCCAGCAGTTCCTTAACAGCGAACACTGAAGCTTTCTTT. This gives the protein CASSSLTANTEAFF.

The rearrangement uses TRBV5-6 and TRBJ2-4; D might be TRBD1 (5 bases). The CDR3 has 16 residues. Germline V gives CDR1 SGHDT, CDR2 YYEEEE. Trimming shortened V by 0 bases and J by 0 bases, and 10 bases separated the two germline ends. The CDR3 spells CASSLAKQVAKNIQYF. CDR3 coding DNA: TGTGCCAGCAGCTTGGCCAAACAGGTAGCCAAAAACATTCAGTACTTC.

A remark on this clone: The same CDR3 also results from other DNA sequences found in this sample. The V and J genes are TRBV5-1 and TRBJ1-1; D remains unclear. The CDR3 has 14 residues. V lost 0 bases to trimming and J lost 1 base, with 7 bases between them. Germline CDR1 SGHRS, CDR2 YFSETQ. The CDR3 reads CASSLGTANTEAFF. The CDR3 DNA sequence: TGCGCCAGCAGCTTGGGTACAGCGAACACTGAAGCTTTCTTT.

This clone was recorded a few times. CDR3: CASSFSAAMHEQFF. The CDR3 DNA is TGTGCCAGCAGCTTTTCGGCGGCCATGCATGAGCAGTTCTTC. The genes are TRBV7-6 and TRBJ2-1; D is unresolved. Between the trimmed V and J ends, which lost 3 bases and 8 bases, there was a span of 14 bases. Germline CDR1 SGHVS, CDR2 FNYEAQ. The CDR3 is 14 residues long.

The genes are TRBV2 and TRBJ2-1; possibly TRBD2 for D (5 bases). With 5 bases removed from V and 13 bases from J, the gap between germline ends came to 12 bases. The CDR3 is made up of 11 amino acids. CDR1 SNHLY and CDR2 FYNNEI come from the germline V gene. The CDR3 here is CASSSTRTQFF. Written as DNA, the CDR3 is TGTGCCAGCAGTTCCACACGGACTCAGTTCTTC.

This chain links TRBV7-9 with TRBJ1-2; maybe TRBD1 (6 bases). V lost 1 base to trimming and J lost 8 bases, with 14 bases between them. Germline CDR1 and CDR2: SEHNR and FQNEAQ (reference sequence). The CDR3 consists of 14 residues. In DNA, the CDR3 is TGTGCCAGCAGCTTAGTCGGGGGGCCGGGAGGCTACACCTTC. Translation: CASSLVGGPGGYTF.

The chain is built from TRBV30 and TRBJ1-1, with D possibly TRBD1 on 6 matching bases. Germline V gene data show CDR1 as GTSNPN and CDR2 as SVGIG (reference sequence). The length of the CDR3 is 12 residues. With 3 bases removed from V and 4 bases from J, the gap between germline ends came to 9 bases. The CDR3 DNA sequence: TGTGCCTGGAGAGTGGGGGCCACTGAAGCTTTCTTT. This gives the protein CAWRVGATEAFF.

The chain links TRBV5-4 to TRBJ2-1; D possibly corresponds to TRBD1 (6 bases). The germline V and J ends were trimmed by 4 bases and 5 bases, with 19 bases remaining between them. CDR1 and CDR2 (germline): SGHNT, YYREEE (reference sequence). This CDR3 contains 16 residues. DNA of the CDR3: TGTGCCAGCAGCCCGGAGATCCAGGGGAGCCACAATGAGCAGTTCTTC. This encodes CASSPEIQGSHNEQFF.